This T cell receptor (beta chain) was documented in a study of regulatory T cells in long-lasting Graves disease. For TCR beta, libraries came from iRepertoire HTBI primers and Arm-PCR of CDR3 regions. TCRdb used MiXCR to reprocess the multiplex PCR reads, holding one entry per CDR3 protein. The profile shows fewer than 650,000 distinct CDR3 sequences, 15% to 20% of them singletons. Time point specified: newly diagnosed GD, antithyroid drugs for less than 3 months. PBMCs provided the RNA from which the TCR library was made. This clonotype was found many times. With V trimmed by 5 bases and J by 4 bases, 7 bases remained unmatched. The length of the CDR3 is 14 residues. The data also belong to a second study, concerning T cells in Graves' hyperthyroidism and ophthalmopathy. From that report: No progression to ophthalmopathy during 18 months of follow-up defined stable disease. Blood samples included most of the expanded thyroid clonotypes exceeding 0.001.

The material sequenced was peripheral blood mononuclear cells (PBMCs), taken at new diagnosis, from a patient treated with antithyroid drugs. This chain uses TRBV12-3 or TRBV12-4 with TRBJ2-5; TRBD1 matches 7 bases. This TCR came from a man between 18 and 29 years old with Graves disease. The CDR3 bases are TGTGCCAGCAGTAATCACAGGGGAGCAGAGACCCAGTACTTC. It codes for CASSNHRGAETQYF.